This T cell receptor (beta chain) was recovered during a study of cytomegalovirus exposure and HLA in healthy donors. Across the study: Most donors, just over 80% of 398 genotyped, fell in the Caucasian-associated ancestry cluster.

Healthy bone marrow donors supplied every sample. In its sample, this clone was seen a few times. Its specificity is unknown. General study results and limits: Reported findings show TCR beta sequences accurately forecast HLA-A and HLA-B alleles in most subjects. In a later analysis, HLA-associated beta chains showed higher expansion and lower generation probabilities than comparable chains.

It was with 60 Vbeta and 13 Jbeta primers that the PCR ran. The protocol was immunoSEQ multiplex PCR, while the TCRdb copy is restricted to in-frame clones and leaves out a portion. Of about 59,000 clones in the sample, around 80% are singletons; the top ten hold approximately 3.6%. V lost 1 base, J lost 5 bases, and 6 bases lay in between. The germline V gene encodes CDR1 SGHNT and CDR2 YYREEE (reference sequence). The CDR3 has 12 amino acids. Sequencing input: PBMCs. This chain uses TRBV5-4 with TRBJ2-5, with a possible D match to TRBD2 (6 bases). This receptor was taken from a woman between 40 and 55 years old in good health and CMV-seronegative. The CDR3 reads CASSLRGETQYF. The CDR3 nucleotides read TGTGCCAGCAGCTTGCGGGGGGAGACCCAGTACTTC.